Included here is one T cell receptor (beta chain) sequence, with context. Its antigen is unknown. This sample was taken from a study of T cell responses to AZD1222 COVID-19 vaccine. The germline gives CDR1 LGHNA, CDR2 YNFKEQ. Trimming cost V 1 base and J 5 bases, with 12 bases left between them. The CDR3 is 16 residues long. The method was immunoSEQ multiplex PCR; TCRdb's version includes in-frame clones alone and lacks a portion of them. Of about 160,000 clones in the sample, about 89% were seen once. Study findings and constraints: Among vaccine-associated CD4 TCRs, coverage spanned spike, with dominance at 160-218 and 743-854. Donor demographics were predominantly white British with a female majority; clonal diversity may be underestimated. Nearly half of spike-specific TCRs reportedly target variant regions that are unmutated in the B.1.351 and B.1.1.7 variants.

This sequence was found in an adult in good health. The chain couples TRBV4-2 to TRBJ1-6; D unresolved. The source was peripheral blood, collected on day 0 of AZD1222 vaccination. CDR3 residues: CASSQGESHNNSPLHF. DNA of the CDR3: TGTGCCAGCAGCCAAGGTGAATCGCATAATAATTCACCCCTCCACTTT.